This TCR beta chain was retrieved from a study of shared clonotypes between healthy human individuals. Study conclusions and caveats: In having few donors, the study represented limited genetic and exposure-history diversity.

The protocol was immunoSEQ multiplex PCR, while the TCRdb copy is restricted to in-frame clones and leaves out a portion. The sample contains millions of clones, 85% to 95% of which appear only once. Trimming pared 6 bases from V and 3 bases from J, leaving 12 bases between. CDR1 and CDR2 from the germline V gene are MNHEY and SVGAGI. The CDR3 sequence is 13 residues long. This clone was picked up one time. The antigen is undetermined. Sequenced input: naive CD4+ T cells sorted from blood. Subset here: CD45RA+ positively selected. This sequence joins TRBV6-5 and TRBJ2-7, with D possibly called TRBD1 or TRBD2 (5 bases each). This receptor was obtained from a man between 18 and 35 years old in good health. The CDR3 reads CASSRGRIYEQYF. In DNA form, the CDR3 reads TGTGCCAGCAGCCGGGGACGGATCTACGAGCAGTACTTC.